Listed below are T cell receptor beta chains from one sample, sequenced in a study of OX40 agonist ivuxolimab in advanced cancers. Profiling relied on immunoSEQ multiplex PCR, and the TCRdb table lists in-frame clones only, not all of them. Among around 80,000 clones listed, over 85% were seen once. The source was CD4+ or CD8+ T cells sorted from blood, collected in a trial of the OX40 agonist ivuxolimab. The source is an adult with an advanced solid tumor such as melanoma, head and neck, liver or kidney cancer. Each CDR3 is given with its conserved first and last residue. The D gene is left open where the match is weak. Part of the rows lack a size; the others show once, few, many or a class for expanded clones.

clone_size: -; j_call: TRBJ2-3; v_call: TRBV9; d_call: -; cdr3_aa: CASSVAGGMSTDTQYF; cdr3_nt: TGTGCCAGCAGCGTAGCTGGCGGGATGAGCACAGATACGCAGTATTTT
clone_size: -; j_call: TRBJ2-3; v_call: TRBV18; d_call: -; cdr3_aa: CASSPEDTQYF; cdr3_nt: TGTGCCAGCTCACCGGAAGATACGCAGTATTTT
clone_size: -; j_call: TRBJ2-3; v_call: TRBV30; d_call: -; cdr3_aa: CAWREQVLWTDTQYF; cdr3_nt: TGTGCCTGGAGAGAACAGGTTCTATGGACAGATACGCAGTATTTT
clone_size: -; j_call: TRBJ2-4; v_call: TRBV29-1; d_call: TRBD1; cdr3_aa: CSAGTDLAKNIQYF; cdr3_nt: TGCAGCGCCGGGACAGATCTAGCCAAAAACATTCAGTACTTC
clone_size: -; j_call: TRBJ2-2; v_call: TRBV5-4; d_call: -; cdr3_aa: CASSLEGILGSGELFF; cdr3_nt: TGTGCCAGCAGCTTGGAGGGGATACTAGGATCCGGGGAGCTGTTTTTT
clone_size: -; j_call: TRBJ2-4; v_call: TRBV4-2; d_call: TRBD2; cdr3_aa: CASSQKTGGGTAKNIQYF; cdr3_nt: TGTGCCAGCAGCCAAAAGACGGGAGGAGGTACGGCCAAAAACATTCAGTACTTC
clone_size: -; j_call: TRBJ1-1; v_call: TRBV19; d_call: -; cdr3_aa: CASRDSMNTEAFF; cdr3_nt: TGTGCCAGTAGGGACAGTATGAACACTGAAGCTTTCTTT
clone_size: -; j_call: TRBJ2-5; v_call: TRBV30; d_call: -; cdr3_aa: CAWSTGETQYF; cdr3_nt: TGTGCCTGGAGTACGGGAGAGACCCAGTACTTC
clone_size: -; j_call: TRBJ2-3; v_call: TRBV5-4; d_call: TRBD2; cdr3_aa: CASSAGTSGIGYTQYF; cdr3_nt: TGTGCCAGCAGCGCCGGGACTAGCGGGATTGGGTATACGCAGTATTTT
clone_size: -; j_call: TRBJ2-3; v_call: TRBV13; d_call: TRBD2; cdr3_aa: CASSLGTSGVADTQYF; cdr3_nt: TGTGCCAGCAGCCTGGGGACTAGCGGGGTGGCAGATACGCAGTATTTT
clone_size: -; j_call: TRBJ1-5; v_call: TRBV30; d_call: -; cdr3_aa: CAWSGQVNQPQHF; cdr3_nt: TGTGCCTGGAGTGGACAGGTCAATCAGCCCCAGCATTTT
clone_size: once; j_call: TRBJ2-3; v_call: TRBV10-3; d_call: TRBD2; cdr3_aa: CAISTSGETDTQYF; cdr3_nt: TGTGCCATCAGTACTAGCGGGGAAACAGATACGCAGTATTTT
clone_size: -; j_call: TRBJ1-2; v_call: TRBV15; d_call: -; cdr3_aa: CATSRERPTGPVVYGYTF; cdr3_nt: TGTGCCACCAGCAGAGAGAGACCAACAGGTCCCGTTGTCTATGGCTACACCTTC
clone_size: -; j_call: TRBJ1-1; v_call: TRBV2; d_call: TRBD1; cdr3_aa: CASTTGTGGTNTEAFF; cdr3_nt: TGTGCCAGCACTACCGGGACAGGGGGCACGAACACTGAAGCTTTCTTT
clone_size: -; j_call: TRBJ1-1; v_call: TRBV4-1; d_call: -; cdr3_aa: CASSQGHFTEAFF; cdr3_nt: TGCGCCAGCAGCCAGGGACACTTCACTGAAGCTTTCTTT
clone_size: few; j_call: TRBJ1-2; v_call: TRBV4-2; d_call: -; cdr3_aa: CASSQDGLYGYTF; cdr3_nt: TGTGCCAGCAGCCAAGATGGCCTGTATGGCTACACCTTC
clone_size: -; j_call: TRBJ2-3; v_call: TRBV6-1; d_call: -; cdr3_aa: CASSATGTQDTQYF; cdr3_nt: TGTGCCAGCAGTGCCACAGGGACACAAGATACGCAGTATTTT
clone_size: -; j_call: TRBJ2-2; v_call: TRBV14; d_call: TRBD1; cdr3_aa: CASSRTTGQNTGELFF; cdr3_nt: TGTGCCAGCAGCCGAACGACAGGGCAGAACACCGGGGAGCTGTTTTTT
clone_size: few; j_call: TRBJ2-3; v_call: TRBV10-3; d_call: TRBD1; cdr3_aa: CAIRRDRGGNTQYF; cdr3_nt: TGTGCCATCAGAAGGGACAGGGGAGGAAATACGCAGTATTTT
clone_size: -; j_call: TRBJ2-3; v_call: TRBV19; d_call: -; cdr3_aa: CASSILGVRLGDTQYF; cdr3_nt: TGTGCCAGTAGTATACTAGGGGTCCGACTAGGGGATACGCAGTATTTT
clone_size: -; j_call: TRBJ2-2; v_call: TRBV10-1; d_call: -; cdr3_aa: CASSESSDTGELFF; cdr3_nt: TGCGCCAGCAGTGAGTCGTCAGATACCGGGGAGCTGTTTTTT
clone_size: once; j_call: TRBJ2-5; v_call: TRBV30; d_call: -; cdr3_aa: CAWSVGGGETQYF; cdr3_nt: TGTGCCTGGAGTGTGGGGGGAGGAGAGACCCAGTACTTC
clone_size: -; j_call: TRBJ2-1; v_call: TRBV10-1; d_call: TRBD1; cdr3_aa: CASSETWTGNNEQFF; cdr3_nt: TGCGCCAGCAGTGAGACCTGGACAGGGAACAATGAGCAGTTCTTC
clone_size: few; j_call: TRBJ1-1; v_call: TRBV5-4; d_call: -; cdr3_aa: CASSLAGPLTEAFF; cdr3_nt: TGTGCCAGCAGCTTGGCAGGGCCTCTCACTGAAGCTTTCTTT
clone_size: -; j_call: TRBJ2-3; v_call: TRBV5-1; d_call: -; cdr3_aa: CASSLASSAKSTDTQYF; cdr3_nt: TGCGCCAGCAGCTTGGCTTCTAGCGCAAAAAGCACAGATACGCAGTATTTT
clone_size: -; j_call: TRBJ2-5; v_call: TRBV27; d_call: -; cdr3_aa: CASSSLGHQSTQYF; cdr3_nt: TGTGCCAGCAGTTCCCTGGGGCACCAGAGTACCCAGTACTTC
clone_size: -; j_call: TRBJ2-3; v_call: TRBV2; d_call: -; cdr3_aa: CASRETSTRDTQYF; cdr3_nt: TGTGCCAGCAGGGAAACTTCTACCAGAGATACGCAGTATTTT
clone_size: -; j_call: TRBJ1-4; v_call: TRBV9; d_call: -; cdr3_aa: CASSASGWAEKLFF; cdr3_nt: TGTGCCAGCAGCGCCTCTGGGTGGGCTGAAAAACTGTTTTTT
clone_size: once; j_call: TRBJ2-1; v_call: TRBV2; d_call: -; cdr3_aa: CASSESSMNEQFF; cdr3_nt: TGTGCCAGCAGTGAATCTAGTATGAATGAGCAGTTCTTC
clone_size: few; j_call: TRBJ1-5; v_call: TRBV6-1; d_call: -; cdr3_aa: CASTPEGDQPQHF; cdr3_nt: TGTGCCAGCACTCCCGAAGGGGATCAGCCCCAGCATTTT
clone_size: -; j_call: TRBJ2-3; v_call: TRBV18; d_call: -; cdr3_aa: CASSPSSAQWDTQYF; cdr3_nt: TGTGCCAGCTCACCTAGTAGCGCTCAATGGGATACGCAGTATTTT
clone_size: -; j_call: TRBJ2-5; v_call: TRBV11-2; d_call: TRBD2; cdr3_aa: CASSKTSGGATETQYF; cdr3_nt: TGTGCCAGCAGCAAGACTAGCGGGGGGGCAACAGAGACCCAGTACTTC
clone_size: -; j_call: TRBJ2-7; v_call: TRBV6-6; d_call: TRBD2; cdr3_aa: CASSGLAGGYEQYF; cdr3_nt: TGTGCCAGCAGTGGACTAGCGGGAGGCTACGAGCAGTACTTC
clone_size: -; j_call: TRBJ2-2; v_call: TRBV19; d_call: -; cdr3_aa: CASRLNANTGELFF; cdr3_nt: TGTGCCAGTAGACTGAACGCGAACACCGGGGAGCTGTTTTTT
clone_size: -; j_call: TRBJ2-6; v_call: TRBV5-1; d_call: -; cdr3_aa: CASSLSHSGANVLTF; cdr3_nt: TGCGCCAGCAGCTTGTCCCACTCTGGGGCCAACGTCCTGACTTTC
clone_size: -; j_call: TRBJ2-3; v_call: TRBV6-6; d_call: TRBD1; cdr3_aa: CASSVRQGADTQYF; cdr3_nt: TGTGCCAGCAGCGTTAGACAGGGGGCGGATACGCAGTATTTT
clone_size: -; j_call: TRBJ1-2; v_call: TRBV18; d_call: -; cdr3_aa: CASSRTENNYGYTF; cdr3_nt: TGTGCCAGCTCGCGGACAGAAAATAACTATGGCTACACCTTC
clone_size: -; j_call: TRBJ1-3; v_call: TRBV4-1; d_call: -; cdr3_aa: CASSQEGSGFGGNTIYF; cdr3_nt: TGCGCCAGCAGCCAAGAAGGTTCCGGTTTCGGCGGAAACACCATATATTTT